Given below is one T cell receptor beta chain in context. Its antigen target is currently unknown. Base-call qualities are not available, and no considerably larger clone is one nucleotide away. TCRbeta CDR3 regions were amplified from genomic DNA using the immunoSEQ Assay, a bias-controlled multiplex PCR. On the authors' methods: Nucleated cell counts per sample were estimated from amplification of reference gene primers within the assay. To quantify the absolute abundance of each unique TCRbeta CDR3 rearrangement, sequence reads were collapsed and filtered. For each sample, productive Simpson clonality was calculated as the square root of Simpson's diversity index across productive rearrangements. The source is immuneACCESS, and TCRdb retained only in-frame sequences with V and J called. Part of the clones is not carried over; for the studies checked, unresolved V genes explain less than half of this, and the remainder is unexplained. V and J calls and clone size follow that table, whereas D and trimming were derived from the DNA. The sample table shows about 110,000 clones, and 85% to 90% are seen once. The ten largest clones capture 1.1% of the sample.

Collaborating institutions collected whole blood in K2EDTA tubes following their own protocols. For TCRbeta analysis, collaborators shipped samples as frozen whole blood, isolated PBMCs, or DNA extracted from either of those sample types. This entry belongs to a study of blood T cell repertoires in COVID-19 (dated by TCRdb to about 2020). For context, the study as a whole: The collaborator samples originated in the United States, Italy and Spain and spanned the acute and convalescent phases of COVID-19. Where available, HLA class I and class II types were taken from metadata supplied by the sample provider and were not determined by assay-based typing. A freely available public database, intended as a resource for researchers studying the immune response to SARS-CoV-2, is where the repertoires were released. A de-identified subject ID, COVID-19 status, age in years and sex were almost always included in the sample metadata. Subjects who had been exposed to COVID-19, were actively infected with it, or had recovered from it provided the deeply sampled blood TCRbeta repertoires that made up the dataset. Samples came from the ongoing ImmuneRACE study (first 160 participants) plus 1,254 subjects from 6 global collaborators. The prospective study material was composed of cDNA or gDNA derived from T cells, B-cell-depleted T cells, or PBMCs.

Broader findings and caveats from the paper: Clinical and demographic metadata were provided uncurated, with the amount varying by source and participant.

CDR1 and CDR2, per the germline V gene (reference sequence), are SEHNR and FQNEAQ. From the cysteine through the phenylalanine, the CDR3 covers 15 amino acids. CDR3 DNA only is kept here, 45 bases in frame from base 1. Trimming removed 4 bases from V and 0 bases from J; the gene matches leave 6 bases unexplained. Sequenced input: peripheral blood. The clonotype comes from a human donor in a cohort sampled during active COVID-19. The chain employs TRBV7-9 and TRBJ2-7, and 7 junction bases match TRBD2. Here the CDR3 is given as CASSSYGGSSYEQYF. The sequenced DNA is TGTGCCAGCAGCTCCTACGGGGGGAGCTCCTACGAGCAGTACTTC.